This TCR beta chain was sequenced for a study of T-cell memory formation after mild COVID-19. The wider study: There were largely donor-specific TCR clusters. Study results and caveats: Prior to infection, memory already included some responding clones, suggesting cross-reactive memory joined. Shrinking CD4+ clones resided mostly in CM and EM, and CD8+ ones in EMRA.

The CDR3 sequence is 16 residues long. Germline V gene sequence: CDR1 SGHAT, CDR2 FQDESV (reference sequence). After removal of 3 bases from V and 2 bases from J, the junction contained 5 bases not matched to a gene. A few counts support this clonotype. What it recognizes is unknown. Via MiXCR, TCRdb re-called the 5' RACE reads, giving one row per CDR3 protein. The data contain more than 300,000 distinct CDR3 sequences, 20% to 25% of them singletons. The source is a man between 18 and 29 years old who had mild COVID-19 (a few samples of this study predate the infection). Cell type and time point are not known. Sequences were obtained from PBMCs or a T cell subset sorted from them (not recorded which). The V and J genes are TRBV11-1 and TRBJ2-3, with TRBD2 matching over 10 bases. CDR3 loop: CASSFERGGNTDTQYF. The CDR3, as DNA: TGTGCCAGCAGCTTCGAGCGGGGGGGCAACACAGATACGCAGTATTTT.